The 24 T cell receptor beta chains in this list originate from one sample, sequenced in a study of fetal regulatory T cell absence and autoimmunity. Here immunoSEQ multiplex PCR was the method, and the copy in TCRdb shows in-frame clones only, minus some. The sample includes approximately 94,000 clones, 60% to 80% of them seen just once. The sample consisted of pancreas tissue. These receptors came from a male donor with IPEX syndrome.

The V and J genes are TRBV11-2 and TRBJ2-3, with D uncertain. V lost 2 bases, J lost 6 bases, and 15 bases lay in between. Germline V CDR1 and CDR2: SGHAT, FQNNGV. The CDR3 contains 15 residues. CDR3 sequence: CASSLNRRSGDTQYF. The DNA for the CDR3 is TGTGCCAGCAGCTTAAATAGACGGTCCGGGGATACGCAGTATTTT.

This chain joins TRBV13 and TRBJ2-3; 9 bases fit TRBD2. CDR1 and CDR2 from the germline V gene are PRHDT and FYEKMQ (reference sequence). V was clipped by 0 bases and J by 6 bases; unmatched bases: 4. CDR3 length: 15 residues. The CDR3 sequence is CASSLGSGRIDTQYF. CDR3 in DNA: TGTGCCAGCAGCTTAGGGAGCGGGAGGATCGATACGCAGTATTTT.

Details on this clone: Other DNA sequences in the sample encode the same CDR3. This sequence joins TRBV5-1 and TRBJ2-7; D is unresolved. The CDR3 contains 12 residues. V gave up 4 bases and J gave up 0 bases, with 5 bases separating them. Per germline, CDR1 SGHRS and CDR2 YFSETQ. The CDR3 bases are TGCGCCAGCAGCCTTAGCTCCTACGAGCAGTACTTC. Its protein is CASSLSSYEQYF.

This clone was picked up a small number of times. This rearrangement joins TRBV9 to TRBJ1-5; D is unclear. The CDR3 runs 13 residues. With 0 bases removed from V and 7 bases from J, the gap between germline ends came to 8 bases. Germline CDR1 reads SGDLS; CDR2 reads YYNGEE. Here the CDR3 reads CASSVDFGQPQHF. In DNA, the CDR3 is TGTGCCAGCAGCGTAGACTTCGGACAGCCCCAGCATTTT.

The genes are TRBV27 and TRBJ2-7; D is tentatively TRBD1 or TRBD2 (5 bases each). There are 15 residues in the CDR3. Per germline, CDR1 MNHEY and CDR2 SMNVEV (reference sequence). V gave up 3 bases and J gave up 2 bases, with 14 bases separating them. Here the CDR3 reads CASSFQWMGAYEQYF. The DNA of the CDR3 is TGTGCCAGCAGTTTTCAGTGGATGGGGGCCTACGAGCAGTACTTC.

V gene TRBV4-3 combines with J gene TRBJ2-2; perhaps TRBD2 as D (6 bases). Between the trimmed V and J ends, which lost 1 base and 3 bases, there was a span of 12 bases. From germline, CDR1 is LGHNA and CDR2 YSLEER. The CDR3 length is 16 residues. This chain's CDR3 is CASSQVAAEDTGELFF. The CDR3 DNA follows: TGCGCCAGCAGCCAAGTAGCGGCAGAAGACACCGGGGAGCTGTTTTTT.

The chain couples TRBV7-9 to TRBJ1-1; 8 bases fit TRBD1. V trimming: 1 base; J trimming: 7 bases; junction bases outside the gene matches: 8. Germline assignment: CDR1 SEHNR and CDR2 FQNEAQ (reference sequence). The CDR3 loop spans 15 amino acids. The CDR3 DNA reads as TGTGCCAGCAGCTTAGGTGACAGGGGCGCCCGTGAAGCTTTCTTT. Its translation: CASSLGDRGAREAFF.

The chain joins TRBV9 to TRBJ2-5, with D possibly TRBD1 on 6 matching bases. The CDR3 sequence is 15 residues long. Germline V lookup: CDR1 SGDLS, CDR2 YYNGEE. V dropped 1 base and J dropped 5 bases, with 15 bases sitting between them. CDR3 DNA sequence: TGTGCCAGCAGCGTAACAGGGAGAGGTCGCGAGACCCAGTACTTC. This encodes CASSVTGRGRETQYF.

Concerning this clone itself: At the DNA level, this CDR3 is encoded by other sequences in the same sample as well. The rearrangement joins TRBV7-9 to TRBJ1-2; no firm D call. CDR3 length equals 12 residues. CDR1 and CDR2 (germline): SEHNR, FQNEAQ (reference sequence). V was pared by 1 base and J by 4 bases, with 4 bases between. This CDR3 is CASSLGGYGYTF. The CDR3 nucleotides read TGTGCCAGCAGCTTAGGGGGCTATGGCTACACCTTC.

This sequence joins TRBV27 and TRBJ1-6, with TRBD1 matching 10 bases. The CDR3 runs 13 residues. V trimming: 8 bases; J trimming: 7 bases; junction bases outside the gene matches: 2. The germline gives CDR1 MNHEY, CDR2 SMNVEV (reference sequence). The CDR3 bases are TGTGCCAGCTGGACAGGGGGAAATTCACCCCTCCACTTT. It is translated as CASWTGGNSPLHF.

Concerning this clone itself: Other DNA sequences within the sample encode an identical CDR3. The genes are TRBV27 and TRBJ1-5, with 8 bases aligning to TRBD1. The J segment lost 7 bases and the V segment lost 2 bases, leaving 1 base of the junction unmatched. The CDR3 consists of 13 residues. In germline, CDR1 is MNHEY, CDR2 SMNVEV (reference sequence). The CDR3 coding sequence is TGTGCCAGCAGTTTAGGACAGGGACAGCCCCAGCATTTT. Its protein is CASSLGQGQPQHF.

This clone was detected once. The chain joins TRBV19 to TRBJ1-5, with D possibly being TRBD1 (5 bases). V lost 3 bases and J 3 bases, leaving 15 bases between the germline ends. CDR1 and CDR2 from the germline V gene are LNHDA and SQIVND (reference sequence). The CDR3 has 16 residues. This chain's CDR3 is CASSISQLGANQPQHF. The CDR3 region has the DNA TGTGCCAGTAGTATCTCTCAGCTAGGGGCCAATCAGCCCCAGCATTTT.

This clone was found a few times. The gene calls are TRBV9 and TRBJ1-5; 7 bases line up with TRBD1. Unmatched junction bases numbered 6, after V lost 0 bases and J lost 6 bases. The CDR3 contains 15 residues. Germline CDR1 and CDR2: SGDLS and YYNGEE. The CDR3 loop reads CASSVGQGAGQPQHF. The CDR3 nucleotides are TGTGCCAGCAGCGTAGGACAGGGAGCTGGTCAGCCCCAGCATTTT. Supplemented by reference TRBV9 and TRBJ1-5, the full variable domain reads DSGVTQTPKHLITATGQRVTLRCSPRSGDLSVYWYQQSLDQGLQFLIQYYNGEERAKGNILERFSAQQFPDLHSELNLSSLELGDSALYFCASSVGQGAGQPQHFGDGTRLSIL.

This chain uses TRBV10-3 with TRBJ1-1; TRBD1 agrees at 9 bases. This CDR3 is 13 amino acids long. Germline assignment: CDR1 ENHRY and CDR2 SYGVKD. V shed 6 bases, J shed 5 bases, and the junction held 4 bases outside the gene matches. The CDR3 coding sequence is TGTGCCATCAGCCAGACAGGGGGGACTGAAGCTTTCTTT. This translates into CAISQTGGTEAFF.

The chain couples TRBV9 to TRBJ2-3; TRBD2 is a possible D gene (5 bases). Germline V gene data show CDR1 as SGDLS and CDR2 as YYNGEE. Trimming stripped 3 bases from V and 0 bases from J, with 5 bases between. There are 13 residues in the CDR3. The CDR3: CASSGTSTDTQYF. The CDR3 nucleotides are TGTGCCAGCAGCGGGACTAGCACAGATACGCAGTATTTT.

V and J are TRBV19 and TRBJ1-2; 8 bases align to TRBD1. V lost 7 bases to trimming and J lost 6 bases; unmatched junction nucleotides: 10. Germline V gene data show CDR1 as LNHDA and CDR2 as SQIVND (reference sequence). The CDR3 runs 14 residues. The CDR3 region is CASMIAGGLNGYTF. CDR3 in DNA: TGTGCCAGTATGATCGCAGGGGGCCTCAATGGCTACACCTTC.

This clone came up a few times. J is TRBJ1-5 and V is TRBV12-2. TRBV12-2 is a pseudogene locus. The CDR3 length is 14 residues. This CDR3 is CASRLPGGDQPQHF. In nucleotides, the CDR3 is TGTGCAAGTCGCCTGCCGGGGGGCGATCAGCCCCAGCATTTT.

The chain recombines TRBV5-6 with TRBJ1-4, with 7 nucleotides matching TRBD1. Losses at the gene ends were 4 bases for V and 5 bases for J; bases not matched to a gene: 17. Germline CDR1 is SGHDT and CDR2 is YYEEEE. This CDR3 is 18 amino acids long. The DNA of the CDR3 is TGTGCCAGCAGCCTCACAGGGGCGCTTATATGGGGAAATGAAAAACTGTTTTTT. Its protein is CASSLTGALIWGNEKLFF.

This sequence joins TRBV7-2 and TRBJ2-3; 12 bases align to TRBD2. The CDR3 runs 18 residues. Germline V gene data show CDR1 as SGHTA and CDR2 as FQGNSA. V lost 2 bases, J lost 3 bases, and 9 bases stayed unmatched. The DNA of the CDR3 is TGTGCCAGCAGCTTAAGGTCTAGCGGGGGGGCAAGGACAGATACGCAGTATTTT. It specifies CASSLRSSGGARTDTQYF.

This rearrangement joins TRBV6-5 to TRBJ1-4, with D tentatively TRBD1 (5 bases). Trimming cost V 2 bases and J 8 bases, with 18 bases left between them. The germline CDR1 and CDR2 sequences are MNHEY and SVGAGI. The CDR3 spans 16 residues. The chain's CDR3 is CASSYRRGTRFEKLFF. The CDR3 DNA reads as TGTGCCAGCAGTTACCGTAGAGGGACCCGCTTCGAAAAACTGTTTTTT.

The rearrangement uses TRBV7-2 and TRBJ2-5; 9 bases fit TRBD2. The CDR3 contains 15 residues. Per the germline V gene, CDR1 is SGHTA and CDR2 is FQGNSA. V was clipped by 4 bases and J by 1 base; unmatched bases: 4. The CDR3 protein is CASSWVAGAQETQYF. The CDR3 bases are TGTGCCAGCAGCTGGGTAGCGGGAGCCCAAGAGACCCAGTACTTC.

The V and J genes are TRBV7-9 and TRBJ1-1; 7 positions match TRBD1. The CDR3 length is 14 residues. V lost 4 bases, J lost 3 bases, and 5 bases stayed unmatched. Germline CDR1 is SEHNR and CDR2 is FQNEAQ (reference sequence). In DNA form, the CDR3 reads TGTGCCAGCAGCTACGTACAGGGGTACACTGAAGCTTTCTTT. It specifies CASSYVQGYTEAFF.

The rearrangement joins TRBV11-3 to TRBJ2-2; D is possibly TRBD1 (6 bases). CDR1 is SGHNT and CDR2 is YENEEA in the germline V gene. The CDR3 has 15 residues. V lost 6 bases, J lost 6 bases, and 17 bases lay in between. The CDR3 sequence is CASSSRQALPGELFF. The CDR3 DNA sequence: TGTGCCAGCAGTTCGAGACAGGCCCTACCCGGGGAGCTGTTTTTT.

In this sample, this clone turned up once. This sequence joins TRBV6-6 and TRBJ1-1, with D unresolved. CDR1 MNHNY and CDR2 SVGAGI come from the germline V gene (reference sequence). V was cut by 2 bases and J by 1 base, with 8 bases left in between. The CDR3 totals 14 residues. The CDR3 here is CASSYQRRNTEAFF. The CDR3 DNA is TGTGCCAGCAGTTACCAGAGAAGGAACACTGAAGCTTTCTTT.